This T cell receptor beta chain was retrieved from a study of blood T cell repertoires in COVID-19. Across the whole study: The samples span acute and convalescent COVID-19 from the United States, Italy and Spain.

In the original analysis: Reference gene primer amplification gave estimated nucleated cell counts. Clones were sequenced by immunoSEQ multiplex PCR, and TCRdb holds only the in-frame ones, with some missing. D and trimming come from the DNA, and the V and J calls and clone size come from that table. The sample contains around 180,000 clones, 89% of which appear only once. Participants, roughly 18 to 90 years old, spanned around 25 US areas. The CDR3 contains 13 residues. Trimming pared 8 bases from V and 3 bases from J, leaving 13 bases between. Germline V lookup: CDR1 MDHEN, CDR2 SYDVKM. The sequenced material came from PBMCs or T cells enriched from blood (not recorded which). The chain uses TRBV28 and TRBJ2-5; D is unclear. The sequence came from a woman in her thirties or forties with acute COVID-19. CDR3 in amino acids: CASGPGGKETQYF. DNA for the CDR3: TGTGCCAGCGGTCCAGGTGGTAAAGAGACCCAGTACTTC.